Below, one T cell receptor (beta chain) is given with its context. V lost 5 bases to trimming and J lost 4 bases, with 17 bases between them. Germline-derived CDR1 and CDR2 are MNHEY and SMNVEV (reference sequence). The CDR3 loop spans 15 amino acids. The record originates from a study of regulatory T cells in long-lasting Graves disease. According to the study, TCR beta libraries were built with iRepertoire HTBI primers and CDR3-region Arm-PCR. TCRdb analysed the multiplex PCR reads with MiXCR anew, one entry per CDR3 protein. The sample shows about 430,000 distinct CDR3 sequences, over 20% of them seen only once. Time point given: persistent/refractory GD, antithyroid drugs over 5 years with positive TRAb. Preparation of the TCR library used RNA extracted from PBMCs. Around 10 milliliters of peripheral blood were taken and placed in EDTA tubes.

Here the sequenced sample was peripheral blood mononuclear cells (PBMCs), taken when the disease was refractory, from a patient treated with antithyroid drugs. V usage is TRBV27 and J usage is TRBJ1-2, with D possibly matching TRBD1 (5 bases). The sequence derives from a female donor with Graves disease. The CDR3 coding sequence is TGTGCCAGCAGTCTAAACCCCCGACAGCGCTATGGCTACACCTTC. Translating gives CASSLNPRQRYGYTF.